This T cell receptor (beta chain) emerged from a study of response to subunit inactivated influenza vaccine. There are 15 residues in the CDR3. CDR1 and CDR2 from the germline V gene are SGHDN and FVKESK. With V trimmed by 1 base and J by 2 bases, 5 bases remained unmatched. General study points: Authors proposed each seasonal influenza vaccination draws in few new T cells.

This clonotype was detected a few times. The antigen is undetermined. TCRdb independently ran MiXCR on the RT-PCR reads; one entry per CDR3 protein. This table has 650,000 to 800,000 distinct CDR3 sequences, around 13% appearing once. The sequenced sample was PBMCs from blood, obtained approximately 15 days before vaccination. The chain couples TRBV14 to TRBJ2-7, with 7 bases identical to TRBD1. The TCR comes from a man in his fifties who received an inactivated influenza vaccine. The CDR3 protein is CASSQVGDRPYEQYF. DNA for the CDR3: TGTGCCAGCAGCCAAGTGGGGGACAGACCCTACGAGCAGTACTTC.